These 30 T cell receptor beta chains were all obtained from the same sample, sequenced in a study of CD8 T cells in ankylosing spondylitis. In TCRdb, the 5' RACE reads were re-called with MiXCR into one record per CDR3 protein. Of approximately 240,000 distinct CDR3 sequences in the sample, 10% to 13% are singletons; the top ten hold about 3%. Sequencing was done on a sample of blood, either unsorted or a sorted T cell fraction (not recorded which). The receptors were gathered from a male donor with ankylosing spondylitis or in good health (not recorded which).

Many counts were recorded for this clonotype. This chain joins TRBV27 and TRBJ1-1; a weak D match, TRBD1 (5 bases). Between the trimmed V and J ends, which lost 4 bases and 3 bases, there was a span of 9 bases. The germline V gene has CDR1 MNHEY and CDR2 SMNVEV (reference sequence). This CDR3 has 13 amino acids. CDR3 in amino acids: CASSWGRDTEAFF. The CDR3 region has the DNA TGTGCCAGCAGTTGGGGCCGTGACACTGAAGCTTTCTTT.

V is TRBV19 and J is TRBJ1-1; D gene unclear. The CDR3 runs to 13 residues. The germline V gene has CDR1 LNHDA and CDR2 SQIVND (reference sequence). V lost 3 bases, J lost 4 bases, and 9 bases lay in between. The CDR3: CASSIGVGTEAFF. CDR3 in DNA: TGTGCCAGTAGTATCGGGGTTGGCACTGAAGCTTTCTTT.

The CDR3 loop reads CAISESGQGYQPQHF. The CDR3 DNA reads as TGTGCCATCAGTGAGTCGGGACAGGGGTATCAGCCCCAGCATTTT. The chain joins TRBV10-3 to TRBJ1-5; 10 bases fit TRBD1. Germline V gives CDR1 ENHRY, CDR2 SYGVKD. V lost 0 bases to trimming and J lost 5 bases; unmatched junction nucleotides: 1. This CDR3 has 15 amino acids.

This clonotype was detected many times. The chain is built from TRBV5-5 and TRBJ1-1; maybe TRBD1 (5 bases). The CDR3 runs 16 residues. With 1 base removed from V and 3 bases from J, the gap between germline ends came to 16 bases. Looked up from germline, CDR1 is SGHKS and CDR2 is YYEKEE (reference sequence). The chain's CDR3 is CASSLFPPGTDTEAFF. DNA for the CDR3: TGTGCCAGCAGCTTGTTCCCCCCCGGGACTGACACTGAAGCTTTCTTT. Combining the CDR3 with reference TRBV5-5 and TRBJ1-1 gives the whole variable domain DAGVTQSPTHLIKTRGQQVTLRCSPISGHKSVSWYQQVLGQGPQFIFQYYEKEERGRGNFPDRFSARQFPNYSSELNVNALLLGDSALYLCASSLFPPGTDTEAFFGQGTRLTVV.

This clonotype appeared many times. This chain connects TRBV12-3 or TRBV12-4 to TRBJ2-7; D is perhaps TRBD1 (6 bases). The CDR3 covers 17 residues. Trimming cost V 3 bases and J 2 bases, with 20 bases left between them. The CDR3 DNA is TGTGCCAGCAGTTTCGTCAGCTCCGGAGACAGGCCCTACGAGCAGTACTTC. Translated: CASSFVSSGDRPYEQYF.

This clonotype was seen many times. The chain uses TRBV5-1 and TRBJ1-6; D might be TRBD1 (5 bases). The CDR3 runs to 15 residues. V dropped 0 bases and J dropped 5 bases, with 9 bases sitting between them. Per germline, CDR1 SGHRS and CDR2 YFSETQ. The CDR3: CASSLETADNSPLHF. In DNA, the CDR3 is TGCGCCAGCAGCTTGGAGACAGCAGATAATTCACCCCTCCACTTT.

Many counts were recorded for this clonotype. This chain links TRBV7-9 with TRBJ2-1; no reliable D call. The CDR3 contains 16 residues. V lost 3 bases to trimming and J lost 4 bases, with 16 bases between them. Germline V gene data show CDR1 as SEHNR and CDR2 as FQNEAQ (reference sequence). The CDR3 DNA is TGTGCCAGCAGCTTGGGAAACTTACGACCTTACAATGAGCAGTTCTTC. This gives the protein CASSLGNLRPYNEQFF.

The chain has TRBV3-1 and TRBJ2-4; D is ambiguous. Germline-derived CDR1 and CDR2 are LGHDT and YNNKEL (reference sequence). V was trimmed by 2 bases and J by 3 bases, leaving 5 bases between them. This CDR3 has 13 amino acids. The CDR3 nucleotides are TGTGCCAGCAGCCAAAACCTCAAAAACATTCAGTACTTC. It specifies CASSQNLKNIQYF.

At least ten counts were recorded for this clonotype. The gene calls are TRBV5-1 and TRBJ2-7, with D possibly matching TRBD1 (5 bases). This CDR3 spans 12 amino acids. V lost 4 bases and J 6 bases, leaving 11 bases between the germline ends. CDR1 and CDR2 (germline): SGHRS, YFSETQ. Here the CDR3 reads CASSLGQGEQYF. CDR3 bases: TGCGCCAGCAGCCTCGGACAAGGCGAGCAGTACTTC.

This clonotype has a count of ten or more. This chain links TRBV20-1 with TRBJ2-1, with D unclear. Germline CDR1 and CDR2: DFQATT and SNEGSKA (reference sequence). V shed 5 bases and J shed 6 bases, with 8 bases lying between them. The CDR3 loop spans 11 amino acids. CDR3 in amino acids: CSAPTTNEQFF. CDR3 nucleotides: TGCAGTGCTCCTACGACCAATGAGCAGTTCTTC.

This clonotype came up many times. V usage is TRBV6-1 and J usage is TRBJ1-2; D remains unclear. Trimming took 8 bases from V and 8 from J, leaving 6 bases between them. The CDR3 loop spans 9 amino acids. Germline V gene data show CDR1 as MNHNS and CDR2 as SASEGT. The CDR3 nucleotides are TGTGCCAGCGAATCGGGCTACACCTTC. Its translation is CASESGYTF.

V and J are TRBV9 and TRBJ2-1; TRBD1 matches 7 bases. The CDR3 runs to 14 residues. Germline V gives CDR1 SGDLS, CDR2 YYNGEE. V lost 3 bases and J lost 4; bases outside the gene matches: 4. This CDR3 is CASSETGTYNEQFF. In DNA form, the CDR3 reads TGTGCCAGCAGCGAGACAGGGACGTACAATGAGCAGTTCTTC.

The sample holds many counts of this clonotype. CDR3 sequence: CASRRDHLTYNEQFF. CDR3 bases: TGTGCCAGCAGACGCGACCACCTTACCTACAATGAGCAGTTCTTC. The chain combines TRBV6-2 or TRBV6-3 with TRBJ2-1; no firm D call. Germline CDR1 MNHEY, CDR2 SVGEGT. The V gene lost 6 bases and the J gene lost 2 bases, with 14 bases spanning the gap. The length of the CDR3 is 15 residues.

In its sample, this clonotype was seen many times. The chain recombines TRBV21-1 with TRBJ1-2. TRBV21-1 is a recognized pseudogene. This CDR3 is built from 10 residues. In DNA, the CDR3 is TGTGCCAGCAGAAACTATGGCTACACCTTC. It yields the protein CASRNYGYTF.

This clonotype showed up many times. The chain combines TRBV12-3 or TRBV12-4 with TRBJ2-2; D is ambiguous. Trimming pared 6 bases from V and 6 bases from J, leaving 11 bases between. This CDR3 is built from 13 residues. CDR3 in amino acids: CASSSDLAGELFF. Here the CDR3 DNA reads TGTGCCAGCAGCTCGGATCTTGCCGGGGAGCTGTTTTTT.

This clonotype showed up many times. This rearrangement joins TRBV7-9 to TRBJ2-3; TRBD2 aligns across 13 bases. J was trimmed by 2 bases and V by 0 bases; bases with no gene match: 2. This CDR3 has 17 amino acids. Germline CDR1 reads SEHNR; CDR2 reads FQNEAQ (reference sequence). This CDR3 reads CASSLAGTSGVTDTQYF. Written as DNA, the CDR3 is TGTGCCAGCAGCTTAGCGGGGACTAGCGGGGTCACAGATACGCAGTATTTT.

This clonotype was recorded many times. The chain employs TRBV5-1 and TRBJ2-1; D is perhaps TRBD1 or TRBD2 (5 bases each). The V gene's germline CDR1 is SGHRS and CDR2 YFSETQ. The V end was cut by 1 base, the J end by 7 bases, with 15 bases between. The CDR3 is 15 amino acids. The CDR3 is CASSLHLSEGNEQFF. CDR3 bases: TGCGCCAGCAGCTTGCACCTTTCCGAGGGGAATGAGCAGTTCTTC.

This clonotype has just a few counts. The gene calls are TRBV5-5 and TRBJ1-2; D gene unclear. The CDR3 has 14 residues. V was shortened by 0 bases and J by 3 bases, with 9 bases between the two germline ends. Germline values: CDR1 SGHKS, CDR2 YYEKEE (reference sequence). In DNA, the CDR3 is TGTGCCAGCAGCTTGGGGCAGCATCACTATGGCTACACCTTC. Protein: CASSLGQHHYGYTF.

The sample holds many counts of this clonotype. The chain joins TRBV11-1 to TRBJ2-1, with a possible D match to TRBD1 (5 bases). The ends were cut back, 7 bases at V and 10 bases at J, with 17 bases in the middle. The CDR3 has 13 residues. From germline, CDR1 is SGHAT and CDR2 FQDESV (reference sequence). In DNA, the CDR3 is TGTGCCAGCACCAAAGGGGTGGTTTTAGAGCAGTTCTTC. This encodes CASTKGVVLEQFF.

This clonotype has ten or more counts. This chain joins TRBV15 and TRBJ1-1; D is possibly TRBD1 (5 bases). Germline CDR1 LNHNV, CDR2 YYDKDF (reference sequence). CDR3 size: 14 residues. Trimming shortened V by 1 base and J by 3 bases, and 9 bases separated the two germline ends. CDR3 nucleotides: TGTGCCACCAGCAGAGGACAGCTAGACACTGAAGCTTTCTTT. This translates into CATSRGQLDTEAFF.

This clonotype has a handful of counts. The J gene is TRBJ2-2, the V gene TRBV20-1; 11 bases map to TRBD2. The CDR3 sequence is 16 residues long. Germline values: CDR1 DFQATT, CDR2 SNEGSKA (reference sequence). Unmatched junction bases numbered 10, after V lost 6 bases and J lost 4 bases. CDR3 bases: TGCAGTGCCATCGATAGCGGGAGGGTTTCCACCGGGGAGCTGTTTTTT. This gives the protein CSAIDSGRVSTGELFF.

This clonotype was counted at least ten times. The rearrangement joins TRBV27 to TRBJ1-2; 11 nucleotides match TRBD1. Germline loops: CDR1 MNHEY, CDR2 SMNVEV (reference sequence). There are 18 residues in the CDR3. The junction had 11 bases not matched to a gene; V was cut back by 4 bases and J by 1 base. The CDR3: CASSSLRRDRGINYGYTF. CDR3 coding DNA: TGTGCCAGCAGTTCCTTACGCCGGGACAGGGGGATTAACTATGGCTACACCTTC.

Only a few counts were recorded for this clonotype. V is TRBV4-1 and J is TRBJ2-6; either TRBD1 or TRBD2 may supply D (5 bases each). V was shortened by 0 bases and J by 1 base, with 10 bases between the two germline ends. The CDR3 has 17 amino acids. Germline loops: CDR1 MGHRA, CDR2 YSYEKL. CDR3 coding DNA: TGCGCCAGCAGCCAAGAGGGGGTCGGTTCTGGGGCCAACGTCCTGACTTTC. Translating gives CASSQEGVGSGANVLTF.

Ten or more counts support this clonotype. The genes are TRBV7-6 and TRBJ2-3; no definite D call. The germline V gene encodes CDR1 SGHVS and CDR2 FNYEAQ. Trimming pared 2 bases from V and 4 bases from J, leaving 7 bases between. CDR3 length equals 13 residues. Here the CDR3 reads CASSLMYADTQYF. The CDR3 DNA is TGTGCCAGCAGCTTAATGTATGCAGATACGCAGTATTTT.

This clonotype was observed many times. The chain recombines TRBV5-1 with TRBJ2-3, with TRBD1 identical over 9 bases. V shed 6 bases, J shed 3 bases, and the junction held 5 bases outside the gene matches. Germline assignment: CDR1 SGHRS and CDR2 YFSETQ. The CDR3 runs to 14 residues. This CDR3 reads CASTDRGKTDTQYF. DNA for the CDR3: TGCGCCAGCACCGACAGGGGGAAAACAGATACGCAGTATTTT.

This clonotype was counted at least ten times. The chain employs TRBV5-6 and TRBJ1-6; no definite D call. CDR1 and CDR2 (germline): SGHDT, YYEEEE. Trimming cost V 2 bases and J 14 bases, with 11 bases left between them. The CDR3 totals 12 residues. The CDR3 reads CASSLGRLALHF. For the CDR3, the DNA is TGTGCCAGCAGCTTAGGGCGTTTGGCCCTCCACTTT.

This clonotype appeared many times. The V call is TRBV3-1, the J call TRBJ2-2, with D unresolved. Trimming removed 1 base from V and 7 bases from J, with 10 bases in between. The CDR3 spans 14 residues. Germline CDR1 reads LGHDT; CDR2 reads YNNKEL (reference sequence). CDR3 in DNA: TGTGCCAGCAGCCAAGCCCAGTTGATCGGGGAGCTGTTTTTT. It yields the protein CASSQAQLIGELFF.

There are many counts of this clonotype. The chain carries TRBV12-3 or TRBV12-4 and TRBJ2-3; D tentatively reads TRBD1 or TRBD2 (7 bases each). This CDR3 region has 13 residues. V lost 7 bases and J lost 5, with 13 bases in between. In DNA, the CDR3 is TGTGCCAGCACCCCAGGGGGGGGAGATACGCAGTATTTT. This gives the protein CASTPGGGDTQYF.

This clonotype was observed many times. The rearrangement joins TRBV2 to TRBJ1-5; no clear D gene. With 7 bases removed from V and 1 base from J, the gap between germline ends came to 8 bases. CDR3 length: 13 residues. Germline assignment: CDR1 SNHLY and CDR2 FYNNEI. The CDR3 DNA is TGTGCCAGCAAGGGTCGGAGCAATCAGCCCCAGCATTTT. Its translation: CASKGRSNQPQHF.

The rearrangement joins TRBV12-3 or TRBV12-4 to TRBJ1-5, with a tentative D call TRBD1 (5 bases). V lost 3 bases and J 2 bases, leaving 11 bases between the germline ends. CDR3 size: 15 residues. The CDR3 DNA follows: TGTGCCAGCAGTTTTAGCGGGGGACGCAATCAGCCCCAGCATTTT. As protein: CASSFSGGRNQPQHF.